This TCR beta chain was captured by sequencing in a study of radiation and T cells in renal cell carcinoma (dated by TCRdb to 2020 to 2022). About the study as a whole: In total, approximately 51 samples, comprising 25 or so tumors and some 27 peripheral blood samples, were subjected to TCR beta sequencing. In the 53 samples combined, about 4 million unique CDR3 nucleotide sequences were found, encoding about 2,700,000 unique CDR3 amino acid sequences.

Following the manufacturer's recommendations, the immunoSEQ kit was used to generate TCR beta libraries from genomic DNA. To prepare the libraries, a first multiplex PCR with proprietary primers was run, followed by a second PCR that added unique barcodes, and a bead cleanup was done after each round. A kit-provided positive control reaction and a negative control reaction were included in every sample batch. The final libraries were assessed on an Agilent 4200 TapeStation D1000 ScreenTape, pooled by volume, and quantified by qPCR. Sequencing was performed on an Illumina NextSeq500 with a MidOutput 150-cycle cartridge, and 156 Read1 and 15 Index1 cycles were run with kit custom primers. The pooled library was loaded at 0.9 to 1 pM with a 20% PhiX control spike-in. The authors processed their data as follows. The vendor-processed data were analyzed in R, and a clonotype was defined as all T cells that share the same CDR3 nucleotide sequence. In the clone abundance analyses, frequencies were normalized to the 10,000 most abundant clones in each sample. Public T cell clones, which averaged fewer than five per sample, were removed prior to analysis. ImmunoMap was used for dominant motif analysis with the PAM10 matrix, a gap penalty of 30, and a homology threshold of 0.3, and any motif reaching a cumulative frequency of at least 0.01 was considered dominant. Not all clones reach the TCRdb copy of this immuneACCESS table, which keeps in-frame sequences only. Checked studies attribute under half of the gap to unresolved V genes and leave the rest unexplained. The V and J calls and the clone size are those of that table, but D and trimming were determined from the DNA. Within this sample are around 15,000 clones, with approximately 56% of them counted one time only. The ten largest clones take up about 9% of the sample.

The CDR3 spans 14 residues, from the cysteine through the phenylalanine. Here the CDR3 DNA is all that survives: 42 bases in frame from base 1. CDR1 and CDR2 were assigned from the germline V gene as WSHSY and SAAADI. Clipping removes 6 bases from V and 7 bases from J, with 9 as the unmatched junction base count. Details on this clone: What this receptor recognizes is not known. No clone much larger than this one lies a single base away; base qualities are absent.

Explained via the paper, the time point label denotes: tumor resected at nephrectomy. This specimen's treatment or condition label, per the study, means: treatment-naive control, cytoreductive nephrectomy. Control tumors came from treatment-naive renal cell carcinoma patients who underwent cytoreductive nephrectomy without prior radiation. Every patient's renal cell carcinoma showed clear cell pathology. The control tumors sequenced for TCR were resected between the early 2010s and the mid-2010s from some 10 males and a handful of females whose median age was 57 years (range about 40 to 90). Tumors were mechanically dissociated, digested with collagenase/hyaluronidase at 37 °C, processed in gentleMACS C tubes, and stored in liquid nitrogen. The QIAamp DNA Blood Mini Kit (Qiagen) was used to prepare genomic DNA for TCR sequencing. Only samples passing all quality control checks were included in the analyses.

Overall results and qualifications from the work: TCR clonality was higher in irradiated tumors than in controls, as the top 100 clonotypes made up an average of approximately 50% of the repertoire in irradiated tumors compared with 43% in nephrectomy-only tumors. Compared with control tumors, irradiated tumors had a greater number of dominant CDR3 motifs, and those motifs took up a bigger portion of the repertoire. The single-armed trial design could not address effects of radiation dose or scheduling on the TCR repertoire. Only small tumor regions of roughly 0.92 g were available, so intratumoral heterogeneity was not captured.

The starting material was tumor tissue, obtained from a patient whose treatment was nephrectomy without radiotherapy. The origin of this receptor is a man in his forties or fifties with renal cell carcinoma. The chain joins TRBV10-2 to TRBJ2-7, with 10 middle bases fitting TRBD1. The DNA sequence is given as TGCGCCAGCAGCGCCCCGGGACAGGGGTGGGAGCAGTACTTC. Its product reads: CASSAPGQGWEQYF.